The 10 T cell receptor beta chains listed next were all sequenced from one sample in a study of T cell therapy after organ transplantation. Their target antigens are unknown. This table comes from immunoSEQ multiplex PCR, and its TCRdb copy is limited to in-frame clones, with some not included. The sample consists of approximately 52,000 clones, around 93% of them appearing once. Here the sequenced sample was CD8+ T cells from blood, taken before autologous CMV-specific T cell therapy. The origin of the receptors is a human patient who had received a solid organ transplant and had CMV disease.

The count of this clone is one. This chain uses TRBV25-1 with TRBJ2-1; TRBD1 might be the D (5 bases). The V gene lost 1 base and the J gene lost 9 bases, with 13 bases spanning the gap. This CDR3 region has 14 residues. From germline, CDR1 is MGHDK and CDR2 SYGVNS. As DNA, the CDR3 is TGTGCCAGCAGTGAATCGGGCAGGGCGGTTGAGCAGTTCTTC. This encodes CASSESGRAVEQFF.

This clone is termed medium-sized. The V and J genes are TRBV6-5 and TRBJ2-7; the match to TRBD2 covers 10 bases. V shed 5 bases and J 0 bases; nucleotides not matched to a gene: 4. Germline V lookup: CDR1 MNHEY, CDR2 SVGAGI. The CDR3 length is 15 residues. This CDR3 reads CASSILAGDSYEQYF. The CDR3, as DNA: TGTGCCAGCAGTATCCTAGCGGGAGACTCCTACGAGCAGTACTTC.

J is TRBJ2-7 and V is TRBV19; 8 bases are a match to TRBD1. V dropped 5 bases and J dropped 6; count of bases not matched to a gene: 15. The V gene's germline CDR1 is LNHDA and CDR2 SQIVND (reference sequence). The CDR3 covers 16 residues. In DNA, the CDR3 is TGTGCCAGTAGTCTCGACAAGGACAGGGCAGGCGTCGAGCAGTACTTC. It yields the protein CASSLDKDRAGVEQYF.

The chain has TRBV18 and TRBJ2-1; TRBD2 aligns across 13 bases. CDR3 length equals 20 residues. J lost 6 bases, V lost 2 bases, and 16 bases had no gene match. The V gene's germline CDR1 is KGHSH and CDR2 LQKENI. CDR3 region: CASSPRDTGLAGKGFNEQFF. DNA of the CDR3: TGTGCCAGCTCACCAAGGGATACGGGACTAGCGGGAAAAGGGTTCAATGAGCAGTTCTTC.

This clone was detected once. V gene TRBV15 combines with J gene TRBJ1-5; 9 bases match TRBD1. The CDR3 runs to 17 residues. The junction had 18 bases not matched to a gene; V was cut back by 9 bases and J by 6 bases. Germline V gene sequence: CDR1 LNHNV, CDR2 YYDKDF (reference sequence). Here the CDR3 DNA reads TGTGCCACTGGGACAGGGCGAGGATGGGGTGGGCCTCAGCCCCAGCATTTT. It translates to CATGTGRGWGGPQPQHF.

The rearrangement links TRBV21-1 to TRBJ1-3; no DNA check was done on the table's D call, TRBD1. TRBV21-1 is listed as a pseudogene. This CDR3 comprises 15 residues. This chain's CDR3 is CASSTRTGDGNTIYF. CDR3 in DNA: TGTGCCAGCAGCACCCGGACAGGGGACGGAAACACCATATATTTT.

The genes are TRBV5-1 and TRBJ2-5, with TRBD2 matching over 8 bases. The germline gives CDR1 SGHRS, CDR2 YFSETQ. There are 15 residues in the CDR3. Trimming at V came to 0 bases and at J to 4 bases, leaving 5 bases not matched to a gene. In DNA, the CDR3 is TGCGCCAGCAGCTTGGGAGCGGGAGACGCAGAGACCCAGTACTTC. Translated: CASSLGAGDAETQYF. The full variable domain, with the rest looked up from reference TRBV5-1 and TRBJ2-5, is KAGVTQTPRYLIKTRGQQVTLSCSPISGHRSVSWYQQTPGQGLQFLFEYFSETQRNKGNFPGRFSGRQFSNSRSEMNVSTLELGDSALYLCASSLGAGDAETQYFGPGTRLLVL.

This chain uses TRBV19 with TRBJ1-1; D not certain. CDR1 LNHDA and CDR2 SQIVND come from the germline V gene (reference sequence). This CDR3 region has 14 residues. V was pared by 7 bases and J by 1 base, with 13 bases between. The CDR3 is CASTPGTQNTEAFF. Written as DNA, the CDR3 is TGTGCCAGTACCCCTGGTACCCAGAACACTGAAGCTTTCTTT.

The chain uses TRBV6-5 and TRBJ2-3; no reliable D call. Germline values: CDR1 MNHEY, CDR2 SVGAGI. The CDR3 is made up of 15 amino acids. Trimming took 10 bases from V and 4 from J, leaving 21 bases between them. The CDR3 DNA sequence: TGTGCCACCCGCCTCTACCCCGTAGCCCCAGATACGCAGTATTTT. Protein product: CATRLYPVAPDTQYF.

This chain joins TRBV27 and TRBJ2-7; a possible D gene is TRBD1 (5 bases). V lost 6 bases and J 7 bases, leaving 16 bases between the germline ends. From germline, CDR1 is MNHEY and CDR2 SMNVEV (reference sequence). This CDR3 has 13 amino acids. This chain's CDR3 is CASSLRGLGEQYF. The DNA of the CDR3 is TGTGCCAGCAGCCTTAGGGGCCTTGGTGAGCAGTACTTC.